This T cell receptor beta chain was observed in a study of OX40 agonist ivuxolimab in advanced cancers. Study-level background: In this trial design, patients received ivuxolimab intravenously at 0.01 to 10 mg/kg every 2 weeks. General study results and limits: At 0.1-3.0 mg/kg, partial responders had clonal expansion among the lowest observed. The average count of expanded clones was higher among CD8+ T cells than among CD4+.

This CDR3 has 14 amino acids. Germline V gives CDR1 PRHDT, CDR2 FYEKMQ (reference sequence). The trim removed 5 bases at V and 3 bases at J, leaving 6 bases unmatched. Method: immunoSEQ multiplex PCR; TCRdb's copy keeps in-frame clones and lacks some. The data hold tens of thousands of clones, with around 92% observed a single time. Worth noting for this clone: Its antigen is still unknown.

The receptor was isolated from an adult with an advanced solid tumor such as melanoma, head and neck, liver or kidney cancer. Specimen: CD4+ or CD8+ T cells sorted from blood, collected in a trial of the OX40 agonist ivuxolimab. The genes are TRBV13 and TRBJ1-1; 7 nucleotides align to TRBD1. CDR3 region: CASSPQGTDTEAFF. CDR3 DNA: TGTGCCAGCAGCCCCCAGGGGACAGACACTGAAGCTTTCTTT.